Ten or more counts support the clone carrying this T cell receptor beta chain. The sample is drawn from a study of regulatory T cells in long-lasting Graves disease. The overall study: Antithyroid drugs had been taken under 3 months by newly diagnosed Graves' patients.

This CDR3 has 13 amino acids. The V segment lost 0 bases and the J segment 3 bases; nucleotides outside the gene matches: 1. The germline V gene encodes CDR1 GTSNPN and CDR2 SVGIG (reference sequence). iRepertoire HTBI primers and Arm-PCR of CDR3 regions built TCR beta libraries. TCRdb analysed the multiplex PCR reads with MiXCR anew, one entry per CDR3 protein. The sample lists 500,000 or so distinct CDR3 sequences, 15% to 20% seen once, with more than 20% in the top ten. Noted time point: newly diagnosed GD, antithyroid drugs for less than 3 months. With RNA extracted from PBMCs as input, the TCR library was made. The same data also contributed to another study, on T cells in Graves' hyperthyroidism and ophthalmopathy. That report adds: Across 18 months, stable Graves' hyperthyroidism was marked by no progression to ophthalmopathy. The HTBI set primed first-round TCR CDR3 RT-PCR.

The chain recombines TRBV30 with TRBJ2-7, with 8 bases that match TRBD1. The clonotype was recovered from a woman aged 35-65 years with Graves disease. The input for sequencing was peripheral blood mononuclear cells (PBMCs), taken at new diagnosis, from a patient treated with antithyroid drugs. CDR3 coding DNA: TGTGCCTGGAGTGTCGGACAGGGCTACGAGCAGTACTTC. This sequence encodes CAWSVGQGYEQYF.